This paragraph covers one T cell receptor (beta chain) sequence. Its matching antigen is unknown. The data were taken from a study of cytomegalovirus exposure and HLA in healthy donors. About the research overall: One earlier analysis, a look at approximately 190 million T cells, found 100 million to 130 million unique TCR beta sequences. Overall study findings and caveats: V- and J-gene trimming in TCR beta was tied to a missense DCLRE1C variant by an analysis performed later.

The study ran its PCR with 60 Vbeta and 13 Jbeta primers. Generated by immunoSEQ multiplex PCR, the TCRdb table keeps only in-frame clones and is missing some. The repertoire holds about 160,000 clones, with roughly 79% as singletons. The CDR3 is made up of 13 amino acids. Germline lookup yields CDR1 LGHNA and CDR2 YNFKEQ. Trimming took 0 bases from V and 1 from J, leaving 3 bases between them. The sequence derives from a woman aged 50 to 65 in good health and CMV-seronegative. The sample comprised PBMCs. The chain recombines TRBV4-2 with TRBJ1-1; D gene uncertain. CDR3 sequence (DNA): TGTGCCAGCAGCCAAGACAGGAACACTGAAGCTTTCTTT. Protein: CASSQDRNTEAFF.